The 23 T cell receptor beta chains below all came from one sample that was sequenced in a study of T cell clonotyping in hematopoietic cell transplantation. Only in-frame clones appear in the TCRdb table, and some are missing; sequencing was by immunoSEQ multiplex PCR. The sample lists some 40,000 clones, 94% occurring once. Input material: peripheral blood mononuclear cells. Every receptor here comes from a woman between 45 and 65 years old in good health. Some clones in this sample may be carry-over from other donors' samples.

This clone was picked up one time. The gene calls are TRBV6-5 and TRBJ1-2; unclear D gene. The CDR3 has 13 residues. Trimming removed 0 bases at V and 7 bases at J, with 9 bases between. Germline V gene data show CDR1 as MNHEY and CDR2 as SVGAGI. The CDR3, as DNA: TGTGCCAGCAGTTACTCACGGGCCGGTGGCTACACCTTC. Translation: CASSYSRAGGYTF.

This clone was detected only once. The chain employs TRBV28 and TRBJ2-3; possible D gene TRBD2, 6 bases. The length of the CDR3 is 13 residues. Trimming took 8 bases from V and 0 from J, leaving 9 bases between them. Germline CDR1 MDHEN, CDR2 SYDVKM. In DNA form, the CDR3 reads TGTGCCAGCCGGAGGGCTAGCACAGATACGCAGTATTTT. It specifies CASRRASTDTQYF.

The chain uses TRBV7-9 and TRBJ1-1; D unclear. V lost 5 bases to trimming and J lost 8 bases, with 15 bases between them. The CDR3 extends over 13 amino acids. The germline V gene encodes CDR1 SEHNR and CDR2 FQNEAQ (reference sequence). CDR3 region: CASSPRGGVEAFF. CDR3 nucleotides: TGTGCCAGCAGCCCGCGGGGTGGGGTAGAAGCTTTCTTT.

This clone was detected only a few times. The rearrangement uses TRBV6-1 and TRBJ2-2; D unclear. The V gene lost 3 bases and the J gene lost 5 bases, with 7 bases spanning the gap. Germline loops: CDR1 MNHNS, CDR2 SASEGT. The CDR3 contains 13 residues. In DNA, the CDR3 is TGTGCCAGCAGTGAGGAATCGACCGGGGAGCTGTTTTTT. Its protein product is CASSEESTGELFF.

V and J are TRBV6-5 and TRBJ1-1; D is unclear. V lost 7 bases to trimming and J lost 6 bases, with 18 bases between them. The length of the CDR3 is 14 residues. Germline V gene data show CDR1 as MNHEY and CDR2 as SVGAGI. The CDR3 here is CASMIQIEGPEAFF. The CDR3 DNA is TGTGCCAGCATGATACAGATCGAAGGGCCTGAAGCTTTCTTT.

The chain uses TRBV30 and TRBJ1-5; D unclear. Germline-derived CDR1 and CDR2 are GTSNPN and SVGIG (reference sequence). Trimming took off 0 bases at V and 0 bases at J, with 9 bases between the two ends. The CDR3 runs to 15 residues. CDR3 sequence reads: CAWSVPGISNQPQHF. CDR3 nucleotides: TGTGCCTGGAGTGTACCCGGGATTAGCAATCAGCCCCAGCATTTT.

The rearrangement joins TRBV2 to TRBJ1-3, with D possibly being TRBD1 (6 bases). Germline CDR1 SNHLY, CDR2 FYNNEI. The length of the CDR3 is 13 residues. Deletions cut 10 bases from V and 1 base from J, with 11 bases between. CDR3 DNA: TGTGCCAACAAACAGGGTTCTGGAAACACCATATATTTT. This codes for CANKQGSGNTIYF.

The chain carries TRBV19 and TRBJ2-2; D is ambiguous. The CDR3 is 14 residues long. Trimming pared 7 bases from V and 0 bases from J, leaving 9 bases between. Germline V gene lookup returns CDR1 LNHDA and CDR2 SQIVND (reference sequence). In DNA, the CDR3 is TGTGCCAGTATGCGCAGCGCGAACACCGGGGAGCTGTTTTTT. Its translation is CASMRSANTGELFF.

J is TRBJ1-4 and V is TRBV4-2; weak D call: TRBD1 (6 bases). The CDR3 runs to 14 residues. Trimming shortened V by 4 bases and J by 3 bases, and 9 bases separated the two germline ends. The germline gives CDR1 LGHNA, CDR2 YNFKEQ. CDR3 amino acids: CASSPWTANEKLFF. The CDR3 DNA reads TGTGCCAGCAGCCCCTGGACAGCTAATGAAAAACTGTTTTTT.

The rearrangement joins TRBV6-5 to TRBJ1-2, with 9 bases fitting TRBD1. Trimming cost V 4 bases and J 7 bases; bases outside gene matches: 10. Per germline, CDR1 MNHEY and CDR2 SVGAGI. CDR3 length: 15 amino acids. CDR3 sequence (DNA): TGTGCCAGCAGTTCCCCTCGACAGGGGGTAGGTGGCTACACCTTC. Protein: CASSSPRQGVGGYTF.

The DNA of the CDR3 is TGTGCCAGCAGCATGACAGGGGCGGCGGGCTACACCTTC. It yields the protein CASSMTGAAGYTF. The rearrangement uses TRBV5-5 and TRBJ1-2, with 8 bases that match TRBD1. The CDR3 runs 13 residues. Germline CDR1 is SGHKS and CDR2 is YYEKEE (reference sequence). Trimming cost V 4 bases and J 8 bases; bases outside gene matches: 7.

The V call is TRBV5-1, the J call TRBJ2-6; D possibly corresponds to TRBD1 (5 bases). The V end was cut by 4 bases, the J end by 1 base, with 12 bases between. This CDR3 has 16 residues. Looked up from germline, CDR1 is SGHRS and CDR2 is YFSETQ. The CDR3 loop reads CASSRDQGSGANVLTF. For the CDR3, the DNA is TGCGCCAGCAGCCGCGACCAGGGATCTGGGGCCAACGTCCTGACTTTC.

The rearrangement joins TRBV7-2 to TRBJ2-6; tentative D call: TRBD1 (6 bases). This CDR3 is 17 amino acids long. CDR1 and CDR2 from the germline V gene are SGHTA and FQGNSA. Trimming took 4 bases from V and 0 from J, leaving 13 bases between them. For the CDR3, the DNA is TGTGCCAGCAGCTCGGGACATTCGATCTCTGGGGCCAACGTCCTGACTTTC. This translates into CASSSGHSISGANVLTF.

The chain is built from TRBV30 and TRBJ1-2; 7 positions agree with TRBD1. Germline lookup yields CDR1 GTSNPN and CDR2 SVGIG (reference sequence). This CDR3 comprises 14 residues. V lost 0 bases and J lost 5; bases outside the gene matches: 6. In nucleotides, the CDR3 is TGTGCCTGGAGTGTACGGACAGGCGATTATGGCTACACCTTC. Protein sequence: CAWSVRTGDYGYTF.

The chain links TRBV7-2 to TRBJ1-4; D call uncertain. Germline V gives CDR1 SGHTA, CDR2 FQGNSA. The CDR3 length is 13 residues. V was shortened by 8 bases and J by 5 bases, with 12 bases between the two germline ends. The chain's CDR3 is CASHRQQNEKLFF. The DNA for the CDR3 is TGTGCCAGCCACAGACAACAAAATGAAAAACTGTTTTTT.

This chain links TRBV19 with TRBJ2-1; D is undetermined. V lost 0 bases and J 2 bases, leaving 8 bases between the germline ends. The CDR3 has 15 residues. Germline values: CDR1 LNHDA, CDR2 SQIVND (reference sequence). Here the CDR3 DNA reads TGTGCCAGTAGTATAGATCGGTATACCTACAATGAGCAGTTCTTC. Its protein is CASSIDRYTYNEQFF.

The V call is TRBV7-8, the J call TRBJ1-1, with a weak D call TRBD1 (5 bases). The CDR3 runs to 14 residues. Trimming shortened V by 1 base and J by 4 bases, and 10 bases separated the two germline ends. The V gene's germline CDR1 is SGHVS and CDR2 FQNEAQ. In DNA form, the CDR3 reads TGTGCCAGCAGCTTAGACGGGGCAGCCACTGAAGCTTTCTTT. This translates into CASSLDGAATEAFF.

The chain has TRBV30 and TRBJ1-6; D not resolved. This CDR3 spans 13 amino acids. Germline V lookup: CDR1 GTSNPN, CDR2 SVGIG (reference sequence). Trimming pared 6 bases from V and 8 bases from J, leaving 14 bases between. This CDR3 is CACQTLTYSPLHF. In DNA, the CDR3 is TGTGCCTGCCAGACTCTAACCTATTCACCCCTCCACTTT.

The rearrangement links TRBV5-1 to TRBJ1-1, with D unclear. Germline-derived CDR1 and CDR2 are SGHRS and YFSETQ. Trimming left V 0 bases short and J 1 base short, with 7 bases between. The CDR3 runs to 14 residues. The CDR3 sequence: CASSLGGENTEAFF. In DNA, the CDR3 is TGCGCCAGCAGCTTGGGTGGGGAGAACACTGAAGCTTTCTTT. The variable domain in full, completed from reference TRBV5-1 and TRBJ1-1, reads KAGVTQTPRYLIKTRGQQVTLSCSPISGHRSVSWYQQTPGQGLQFLFEYFSETQRNKGNFPGRFSGRQFSNSRSEMNVSTLELGDSALYLCASSLGGENTEAFFGQGTRLTVV.

CDR3 amino acids: CASSFGESSYEQYF. The CDR3 coding sequence is TGTGCCAGCAGTTTCGGGGAAAGCTCCTACGAGCAGTACTTC. The chain employs TRBV27 and TRBJ2-7; D possibly corresponds to TRBD2 (5 bases). V gave up 3 bases and J gave up 0 bases, with 9 bases separating them. This CDR3 contains 14 residues. Germline V lookup: CDR1 MNHEY, CDR2 SMNVEV (reference sequence).

The V call is TRBV6-1, the J call TRBJ1-2; D gene ambiguous. The CDR3 is 17 amino acids. Germline V gene data show CDR1 as MNHNS and CDR2 as SASEGT. With 4 bases removed from V and 2 bases from J, the gap between germline ends came to 20 bases. This chain's CDR3 is CASSASGFARLNYGYTF. The CDR3 bases are TGTGCCAGCAGTGCGTCTGGGTTTGCACGTTTAAACTATGGCTACACCTTC.

The chain combines TRBV7-9 with TRBJ1-2; 8 nucleotides line up with TRBD1. The CDR3 is made up of 15 amino acids. The ends lost 4 bases at V and 1 base at J; junction bases unmatched: 5. Germline V gene lookup returns CDR1 SEHNR and CDR2 FQNEAQ (reference sequence). The CDR3 loop is CASSSGQGLNYGYTF. CDR3 sequence (DNA): TGTGCCAGCAGCTCAGGACAGGGACTTAACTATGGCTACACCTTC. The whole variable domain, remainder taken from reference TRBV7-9 and TRBJ1-2, is DTGVSQNPRHKITKRGQNVTFRCDPISEHNRLYWYRQTLGQGPEFLTYFQNEAQLEKSRLLSDRFSAERPKGSFSTLEIQRTEQGDSAMYLCASSSGQGLNYGYTFGSGTRLTVV.

The V and J genes are TRBV28 and TRBJ1-2; possible D gene TRBD1, 6 bases. The CDR3 loop spans 16 amino acids. Germline assignment: CDR1 MDHEN and CDR2 SYDVKM. V lost 7 bases and J 8 bases, leaving 26 bases between the germline ends. The CDR3 loop reads CASTPSGTPFTKGYTF. The DNA of the CDR3 is TGTGCCAGCACCCCATCCGGGACACCCTTCACTAAGGGCTACACCTTC.